These 26 T cell receptor beta chains share one sample of origin, sequenced in a study of post-analysis software for immune sequencing data. Study-wide results and limits: Four or five TRBV segments (TRBV5-6, TRBV5-1 and TRBV20-1 among them) occurred more frequently in patients than in controls.

No antigen has been identified for these receptors. cDNA libraries for TCR beta contained unique molecular identifiers. TCRdb passed the PCR reads through MiXCR, listing each CDR3 protein once. There are hundreds of thousands of distinct CDR3 sequences in the sample; about 27% occur only once, and approximately 0.55% lies in the top ten. The material sequenced was blood. These receptors came from a girl aged 5-17 years with multiple sclerosis.

This clonotype appeared a few times. V is TRBV15 and J is TRBJ2-7; weak D call: TRBD1 (6 bases). V gave up 0 bases and J gave up 5 bases, with 11 bases separating them. Germline V gives CDR1 LNHNV, CDR2 YYDKDF (reference sequence). CDR3 length equals 14 residues. DNA for the CDR3: TGTGCCACCAGCAGAGATGGGCCAGGGGACGAGCAGTACTTC. Amino acids: CATSRDGPGDEQYF.

The rearrangement links TRBV5-1 to TRBJ2-1; 8 positions match TRBD1. The J call may be incorrect, as the DNA end agrees better with TRBJ2-7. The CDR3 contains 15 residues. Germline CDR1 SGHRS, CDR2 YFSETQ. The CDR3 DNA follows: TGCGCCAGCAGCTTAACAGGGGGGACCTACAATGAGCAGTACTTC. This gives the protein CASSLTGGTYNEQYF.

The CDR3 DNA sequence: TGTGCCAGTAGTGAGGGGGGCCTAAGGGGCGGCTACACCTTC. Translation gives CASSEGGLRGGYTF. The chain combines TRBV19 with TRBJ1-2, with a possible D match to TRBD1 (6 bases). V lost 5 bases and J 8 bases, leaving 18 bases between the germline ends. CDR3 length: 14 residues. The V gene's germline CDR1 is LNHDA and CDR2 SQIVND (reference sequence).

This rearrangement joins TRBV5-1 to TRBJ1-1, with unresolved D. CDR1 and CDR2 from the germline V gene are SGHRS and YFSETQ. V was shortened by 2 bases and J by 1 base, with 18 bases between the two germline ends. The CDR3 is 17 amino acids. CDR3 bases: TGCGCCAGCAGCTTACAACCGATGCGCACTCAGAACACTGAAGCTTTCTTT. It specifies CASSLQPMRTQNTEAFF.

The chain couples TRBV5-1 to TRBJ2-5; TRBD1 aligns across 7 bases. The last part of the DNA fits TRBJ2-7 better; the J call may be wrong. This CDR3 comprises 13 residues. Germline V gene data show CDR1 as SGHRS and CDR2 as YFSETQ. The CDR3: CASSFETGHEQYF. For the CDR3, the DNA is TGCGCCAGCAGCTTCGAGACAGGGCACGAGCAGTACTTC.

The V and J genes are TRBV20-1 and TRBJ1-2, with D uncertain. CDR1 and CDR2 (germline): DFQATT, SNEGSKA (reference sequence). V was trimmed by 6 bases and J by 6 bases, leaving 14 bases between them. This CDR3 region has 12 residues. CDR3 in amino acids: CSAWTLGHGYTF. The CDR3 bases are TGCAGTGCCTGGACCCTCGGCCATGGCTACACCTTC.

This clonotype appeared a few times. The genes are TRBV2 and TRBJ2-4; TRBD1 or TRBD2 may be the D gene (5 bases each). CDR1 is SNHLY, CDR2 FYNNEI, per germline. This CDR3 is 14 amino acids long. V lost 8 bases, J lost 8 bases, and 19 bases lay in between. The CDR3 sequence is CASRREGPGDIQYF. The CDR3 bases are TGTGCCAGCCGTCGTGAGGGGCCTGGAGACATTCAGTACTTC. The full variable domain, in which reference TRBV2 and TRBJ2-4 provide the parts outside the CDR3, is EPEVTQTPSHQVTQMGQEVILRCVPISNHLYFYWYRQILGQKVEFLVSFYNNEISEKSEIFDDQFSVERPDGSNFTLKIRSTKLEDSAMYFCASRREGPGDIQYFGAGTRLSVL.

This clonotype was counted only a few times. V gene TRBV28 combines with J gene TRBJ2-5; D is ambiguous. This CDR3 is 14 amino acids long. Germline assignment: CDR1 MDHEN and CDR2 SYDVKM. V lost 6 bases to trimming and J lost 6 bases, with 17 bases between them. The CDR3 spells CASSPGRALKTQYF. The CDR3, as DNA: TGTGCCAGCAGCCCCGGACGGGCTCTGAAGACCCAGTACTTC.

The chain links TRBV15 to TRBJ1-2, with D possibly being TRBD1 (6 bases). V dropped 0 bases and J dropped 8 bases, with 19 bases sitting between them. The CDR3 is made up of 16 amino acids. In germline, CDR1 is LNHNV, CDR2 YYDKDF (reference sequence). This CDR3 reads CATSRDHVKGGTGYTF. Written as DNA, the CDR3 is TGTGCCACCAGCAGAGATCATGTCAAGGGGGGAACGGGCTACACCTTC.

This rearrangement joins TRBV6-2 or TRBV6-3 to TRBJ2-3; no firm D call. Trimming removed 5 bases at V and 7 bases at J, with 13 bases between. This CDR3 region has 13 residues. The germline V gene encodes CDR1 MNHEY and CDR2 SVGEGT. CDR3 in amino acids: CASSRDQRYTQYF. In DNA form, the CDR3 reads TGTGCCAGCAGTCGCGATCAACGGTATACGCAGTATTTT.

This clonotype came up many times. The chain links TRBV4-1 to TRBJ2-3, with D maybe TRBD1 (5 bases). With 4 bases removed from V and 3 bases from J, the gap between germline ends came to 14 bases. Germline CDR1 MGHRA, CDR2 YSYEKL. This CDR3 is built from 15 residues. The CDR3 here is CASSLGNRGTDTQYF. Here the CDR3 DNA reads TGCGCCAGCAGCCTCGGTAATAGGGGAACAGATACGCAGTATTTT.

This chain joins TRBV28 and TRBJ2-3, with unresolved D. The CDR3 runs to 13 residues. Per the germline V gene, CDR1 is MDHEN and CDR2 is SYDVKM. Trimming pared 6 bases from V and 6 bases from J, leaving 13 bases between. DNA for the CDR3: TGTGCCAGCAGCCTGATGGCGCCCGATACGCAGTATTTT. Translated: CASSLMAPDTQYF.

V gene TRBV5-1 combines with J gene TRBJ2-6, with TRBD1 identical over 10 bases. The V gene end was trimmed by 4 bases and the J gene end by 1 base; junction bases not matched to a gene: 11. The germline V gene encodes CDR1 SGHRS and CDR2 YFSETQ. The CDR3 is 19 residues long. This chain's CDR3 is CASSADRGSPKSGANVLTF. The CDR3 DNA reads as TGCGCCAGCAGCGCGGACAGGGGGAGCCCTAAATCTGGGGCCAACGTCCTGACTTTC.

This clonotype was detected only a few times. V and J are TRBV6-4 and TRBJ2-1; 13 bases match TRBD2. The CDR3 runs to 16 residues. Germline CDR1 is MRHNA and CDR2 is SNTAGT. V was pared by 3 bases and J by 8 bases, with 7 bases of the junction left unmatched. In DNA, the CDR3 is TGTGCCAGCAGTGATTGGACTAGCGGGGGTAGGGATGAGCAGTTCTTC. It encodes CASSDWTSGGRDEQFF.

This chain links TRBV20-1 with TRBJ2-5; 8 bases are shared with TRBD2. The J segment lost 11 bases and the V segment lost 8 bases, leaving 19 bases of the junction unmatched. This CDR3 has 14 residues. Germline-derived CDR1 and CDR2 are DFQATT and SNEGSKA (reference sequence). In nucleotides, the CDR3 is TGCAGTTCTCGTAGCGGGGCCAAACCAATAGGGCAGTACTTC. Amino acids: CSSRSGAKPIGQYF.

This clonotype was found a few times. V usage is TRBV7-2 and J usage is TRBJ2-5; 7 nucleotides agree with TRBD2. The DNA end is a closer match to TRBJ2-7, so the J assignment may be wrong. The CDR3 consists of 16 residues. Germline V gene data show CDR1 as SGHTA and CDR2 as FQGNSA. DNA for the CDR3: TGTGCCAGCAGCCTCAATAGCGGGTCGTTTCCCTACGAGCAGTACTTC. Its translation is CASSLNSGSFPYEQYF.

The rearrangement joins TRBV29-1 to TRBJ2-3; 12 nucleotides align to TRBD2. CDR1 and CDR2 (germline): SQVTM, ANQGSEA. The CDR3 has 17 residues. Trimming removed 7 bases from V and 4 bases from J; junction bases left unmatched: 15. CDR3: CSGDALAGGPEADTQYF. The CDR3 nucleotides read TGCAGCGGCGACGCACTAGCGGGGGGCCCCGAGGCAGATACGCAGTATTTT.

This clonotype occurred a few times. The chain couples TRBV20-1 to TRBJ2-1; D may be TRBD2 (6 bases). This CDR3 has 15 amino acids. The V gene's germline CDR1 is DFQATT and CDR2 SNEGSKA (reference sequence). Trimming removed 0 bases from V and 7 bases from J, with 16 bases in between. This CDR3 reads CSARDPEGPSNEQFF. CDR3 nucleotide sequence: TGCAGTGCTAGAGACCCGGAGGGCCCCTCAAATGAGCAGTTCTTC.

The chain carries TRBV7-2 and TRBJ2-3; 15 positions agree with TRBD2. V lost 3 bases, J lost 2 bases, and 6 bases stayed unmatched. The CDR3 sequence is 18 residues long. Germline assignment: CDR1 SGHTA and CDR2 FQGNSA. The CDR3 DNA reads as TGTGCCAGCAGCTTGAGGGGACTAGCGGGGGGACTCACAGATACGCAGTATTTT. Translating gives CASSLRGLAGGLTDTQYF. The variable domain in full, with the rest retrieved from reference TRBV7-2 and TRBJ2-3, is GAGVSQSPSNKVTEKGKDVELRCDPISGHTALYWYRQSLGQGLEFLIYFQGNSAPDKSGLPSDRFSAERTGGSVSTLTIQRTQQEDSAVYLCASSLRGLAGGLTDTQYFGPGTRLTVL.

This clonotype was seen only a few times. The J gene is TRBJ1-1, the V gene TRBV10-3; D possibly corresponds to TRBD1 (5 bases). CDR1 is ENHRY, CDR2 SYGVKD, per germline. Trimming left V 8 bases short and J 1 base short, with 8 bases between. The length of the CDR3 is 12 residues. CDR3: CAIPGANTEAFF. The CDR3 DNA sequence: TGTGCCATCCCCGGGGCGAACACTGAAGCTTTCTTT.

The chain combines TRBV29-1 with TRBJ1-1, with a tentative D call TRBD1 (6 bases). The germline CDR1 and CDR2 sequences are SQVTM and ANQGSEA. Deletions cut 6 bases from V and 7 bases from J, with 18 bases between. The CDR3 has 13 amino acids. Written as DNA, the CDR3 is TGCAGCGTCCGGCGGGGGGCCCTTGTTGAAGCTTTCTTT. Translating gives CSVRRGALVEAFF.

The sample holds a few counts of this clonotype. This rearrangement joins TRBV2 to TRBJ2-3; 14 bases map to TRBD2. The ends lost 3 bases at V and 2 bases at J; junction bases unmatched: 10. The length of the CDR3 is 19 residues. The germline gives CDR1 SNHLY, CDR2 FYNNEI. DNA for the CDR3: TGTGCCAGCAGTGACCCGACTAGCGGGGGGGCGCAACTCACAGATACGCAGTATTTT. Translating gives CASSDPTSGGAQLTDTQYF.

J is TRBJ1-5 and V is TRBV2; D is undetermined. V lost 6 bases and J 4 bases, leaving 10 bases between the germline ends. Germline V gene lookup returns CDR1 SNHLY and CDR2 FYNNEI. The CDR3 contains 13 residues. The DNA for the CDR3 is TGTGCCAGCAGGCGGGCGTCTAATCAGCCCCAGCATTTT. Encoded protein: CASRRASNQPQHF.

A few counts support this clonotype. This chain uses TRBV2 with TRBJ1-1; 9 nucleotides line up with TRBD1. This CDR3 contains 13 residues. V lost 6 bases and J lost 4; bases outside the gene matches: 3. CDR1 SNHLY and CDR2 FYNNEI come from the germline V gene. The CDR3 region is CASRATGGTEAFF. In nucleotides, the CDR3 is TGTGCCAGCAGAGCGACAGGGGGCACTGAAGCTTTCTTT.

This clonotype has only a few counts. The chain combines TRBV5-6 with TRBJ2-5, with unresolved D. V was trimmed by 0 bases and J by 1 base, leaving 7 bases between them. The CDR3 loop spans 14 amino acids. Germline V CDR1 and CDR2: SGHDT, YYEEEE. The DNA for the CDR3 is TGTGCCAGCAGCTTGGTGGCACCCCAAGAGACCCAGTACTTC. Residues: CASSLVAPQETQYF. The full variable domain, with the rest looked up from reference TRBV5-6 and TRBJ2-5, is DAGVTQSPTHLIKTRGQQVTLRCSPKSGHDTVSWYQQALGQGPQFIFQYYEEEERQRGNFPDRFSGHQFPNYSSELNVNALLLGDSALYLCASSLVAPQETQYFGPGTRLLVL.

This sequence joins TRBV2 and TRBJ2-7; 8 positions match TRBD2. The V and J ends lost 6 bases and 3 bases, in that order; junction bases with no gene match: 10. Germline assignment: CDR1 SNHLY and CDR2 FYNNEI. CDR3 length: 15 amino acids. The CDR3 DNA is TGTGCCAGCAGGGCGTTTACTAGCGGTTACTACGAGCAGTACTTC. Residues: CASRAFTSGYYEQYF.